This T cell receptor beta chain was identified during a study of regulatory T cells in long-lasting Graves disease. Time point meaning: newly diagnosed GD, antithyroid drugs for less than 3 months. From RNA extracted from PBMCs, the TCR library was made. On this clonotype itself: What it binds is not known.

Study-wide results and limits: Patients with persistent Graves' had lower TCR diversity than newly diagnosed patients.

The TCR beta library used iRepertoire HTBI primers with Arm-PCR amplification of CDR3. Per the authors' pipeline: Identified segments across samples numbered roughly 60 TRBV and 14 to 15 TRBJ. Each CDR3 protein is one row after TCRdb ran MiXCR on the multiplex PCR reads. These V and J calls rely on TCRdb rather than the paper's analysis. The sample contains about 210,000 distinct CDR3 sequences, about 19% of which appear only once. The CDR3 has 14 amino acids. The ends lost 3 bases at V and 2 bases at J; junction bases unmatched: 4. The germline V gene has CDR1 SGHNT and CDR2 YENEEA. This same sample was also part of a study on T cells in Graves' hyperthyroidism and ophthalmopathy. As reported in that work: Graves' hyperthyroidism was deemed stable given no ophthalmopathy progression within 18 months. Researchers report that a 13 V-J model separated ophthalmopathy from stable hyperthyroidism.

Material: peripheral blood mononuclear cells (PBMCs), obtained at new diagnosis, from a patient treated with antithyroid drugs. This sequence joins TRBV11-3 and TRBJ2-7; 7 bases fit TRBD1. This TCR was sampled from a woman younger than 45 with Graves disease. CDR3 protein: CASSFFQGAYEQYF. In nucleotides, the CDR3 is TGTGCCAGCAGCTTCTTTCAGGGGGCCTACGAGCAGTACTTC.